The present T cell receptor beta chain was sequenced within a study of blood T cells in healthy people across ages. General observations from the study: Older age coincided with a roughly linear decline in TCR beta diversity per million T cells.

Points on this clonotype: Its antigen is unknown.

Primers used in a second PCR of about 7 to 12 cycles were a sample-barcoded 5' primer and a J-beta primer mix. TCRdb re-analysed the 5' RACE reads in MiXCR, keeping a single row per CDR3 protein. This table holds hundreds of thousands of distinct CDR3 sequences, around 48% found once. Extracted total RNA amounted to at least 5.5 micrograms for each sample. Germline CDR1 reads DFQATT; CDR2 reads SNEGSKA (reference sequence). The germline V and J ends were trimmed by 3 bases and 3 bases, with 15 bases remaining between them. This CDR3 region has 15 residues. This sequence originates from a woman aged 55-70 years in good health. Material: blood. The chain combines TRBV20-1 with TRBJ2-1; D is perhaps TRBD2 (6 bases). CDR3 sequence (DNA): TGCAGTGCTAGGTCCCTCGGGACTTACTACAATGAGCAGTTCTTC. This sequence encodes CSARSLGTYYNEQFF.